This TCR beta chain was sequenced for a study of OX40 agonist ivuxolimab in advanced cancers. Patients with a history of autoimmune disease or on systemic immunosuppression were excluded. V shed 3 bases, J shed 4 bases, and the junction held 6 bases outside the gene matches. The CDR3 has 16 amino acids. From germline, CDR1 is LNHDA and CDR2 SQIVND (reference sequence). The repertoire was sequenced with immunoSEQ multiplex PCR; TCRdb's copy has only in-frame clones and lacks some. Among about 100,000 clones listed, around 89% were seen once. This TCR came from an adult with an advanced solid tumor such as melanoma, head and neck, liver or kidney cancer. The sample consisted of CD4+ or CD8+ T cells sorted from blood, taken in a trial of the OX40 agonist ivuxolimab. V usage is TRBV19 and J usage is TRBJ2-5; TRBD2 matches at 12 bases. The CDR3 here is CASSIQLAGGPETQYF. The CDR3 nucleotides read TGTGCCAGTAGTATCCAGCTAGCGGGGGGGCCAGAGACCCAGTACTTC.